This T cell receptor beta chain is drawn from a study of PD-L1 blockade in urothelial cancer. On the study more broadly: Blood analysis took place 3 weeks (second dose) and 6 weeks after treatment start.

Repertoires were generated with immunoSEQ multiplex PCR, while TCRdb's copy carries only in-frame clones and drops some. The repertoire holds about 52,000 clones, with over 65% as singletons. Germline CDR1 is SGHVS and CDR2 is FNYEAQ. Between the trimmed V and J ends, which lost 2 bases and 2 bases, there was a span of 13 bases. This CDR3 contains 16 residues. Indicated time point: pretreatment peripheral blood. Patients had urothelial carcinoma that was locally advanced or metastatic. Pretreatment and on-treatment blood mononuclear cell samples were taken, totaling between 1 and 8 time points per patient.

This receptor was obtained from a man aged 50-60 years with urothelial cancer. The sequencing used PBMCs, collected around atezolizumab (anti-PD-L1) treatment. This rearrangement joins TRBV7-6 to TRBJ1-5, with D possibly matching TRBD1 (6 bases). The CDR3 sequence is CASSLMSGDGNQPQHF. In DNA form, the CDR3 reads TGTGCCAGCAGCTTAATGTCAGGGGATGGCAATCAGCCCCAGCATTTT.